One TCR beta chain is described in this entry. Its antigen is not identified. Whether given at about 4 or about 12 weeks, second doses were pooled. The repertoire was sequenced with immunoSEQ multiplex PCR; TCRdb's copy has only in-frame clones and lacks some. The table lists 150,000 to 200,000 clones, 92% of them singletons. The sample belongs to a study of T cell responses to AZD1222 COVID-19 vaccine. In germline, CDR1 is ENHRY, CDR2 SYGVKD. The CDR3 is made up of 15 amino acids. Trimming left V 3 bases short and J 0 bases short, with 9 bases between. Overall study findings and caveats: Researchers report vaccine-associated CD4 TCRs spanning spike, with dominance at 160-218 and 743-854. Repertoire sampling happened only post peak T cell response. Only 5 or 6 AZD1222 recipients were seropositive at baseline.

The sequencing here drew on peripheral blood, taken 28 days after the second AZD1222 dose. This rearrangement joins TRBV10-3 to TRBJ1-3; D might be TRBD1 (6 bases). This clonotype was obtained from an adult who received the AZD1222 COVID-19 vaccine. The DNA of the CDR3 is TGTGCCATCAGTGACGGACAGAACTCTGGAAACACCATATATTTT. Its translation is CAISDGQNSGNTIYF.